A selection of T cell receptor beta chains follows, all from one sample in a study of response to subunit inactivated influenza vaccine. TCRdb reanalysed the RT-PCR reads using MiXCR and keeps one entry per CDR3 protein. The table shows some 850,000 distinct CDR3 sequences, with approximately 18% occurring only once. Sample: PBMCs from blood, taken about 5 days after vaccination. The receptors were gathered from a man aged 50 to 59 who received an inactivated influenza vaccine. Each CDR3 is given with its conserved first and last residue. D genes are given only for firm matches. The size field is filled for only some rows; it gives once, few, many or a size class.

j_call,v_call,clone_size,d_call,cdr3_aa,cdr3_nt
TRBJ1-2,TRBV3-1,few,NA,CASSRADQRSGYTF,TGTGCCAGCAGCCGGGCGGACCAACGGTCAGGCTACACCTTC
TRBJ2-7,TRBV7-2,many,TRBD1,CASSKTGGSYEQYF,TGTGCCAGCAGCAAGACAGGGGGCTCCTACGAGCAGTACTTC
TRBJ2-1,TRBV29-1,NA,TRBD2,CSVPGTSDFEQFF,TGCAGCGTTCCTGGGACTAGCGATTTTGAGCAGTTCTTC
TRBJ2-7,TRBV20-1,many,NA,CSAREAASHSYEQYF,TGCAGTGCTAGAGAGGCGGCTTCCCACTCCTACGAGCAGTACTTC
TRBJ2-2,TRBV7-2,few,NA,CASSSGLGTGELFF,TGTGCCAGCAGCTCGGGACTTGGTACCGGGGAGCTGTTTTTT
TRBJ2-3,TRBV20-1,NA,NA,CSASGHTSTDTQYF,TGCAGTGCTAGTGGTCACACTAGCACAGATACGCAGTATTTT
TRBJ2-7,TRBV30,NA,NA,CAWSRGYEQYF,TGTGCCTGGAGTCGGGGGTACGAGCAGTACTTC
TRBJ2-7,TRBV6-1,few,NA,CASSEYLVPSYEQYF,TGTGCCAGCAGTGAATATCTAGTTCCCTCCTACGAGCAGTACTTC
TRBJ2-1,TRBV6-4,few,NA,CASSDSRRPANEQFF,TGTGCCAGCAGTGACTCAAGGCGCCCGGCCAATGAGCAGTTCTTC
TRBJ2-5,TRBV20-1,few,NA,CSALGPFRAQYF,TGCAGTGCTCTTGGGCCCTTCCGGGCCCAGTACTTC
TRBJ2-3,TRBV6-4,many,TRBD2,CASSESAGEGGTDTQYF,TGTGCCAGCAGTGAATCAGCGGGAGAGGGCGGCACAGATACGCAGTATTTT
TRBJ2-7,TRBV24-1,few,NA,CATSDGYEQYF,TGTGCCACCAGTGATGGGTACGAGCAGTACTTC
TRBJ2-2,TRBV6-5,NA,TRBD2,CASSFSSGGTGELFF,TGTGCCAGCAGTTTTTCTAGCGGGGGGACCGGGGAGCTGTTTTTT
TRBJ2-7,TRBV12-3/TRBV12-4,many,NA,CASSFSTGKGEQYF,TGTGCCAGCAGTTTCTCGACAGGAAAAGGCGAGCAGTACTTC
TRBJ2-1,TRBV7-9,many,TRBD2,CASSSLQREGGNEQFF,TGTGCCAGCAGCTCCCTCCAGCGGGAGGGAGGAAATGAGCAGTTCTTC
TRBJ2-2,TRBV7-2,NA,NA,CASSPLRNTGELFF,TGTGCCAGCAGTCCCCTAAGAAACACCGGGGAGCTGTTTTTT
TRBJ2-1,TRBV5-1,NA,TRBD2,CASSPGRAGGRNNEQFF,TGCGCCAGCAGTCCTGGTAGGGCGGGAGGGAGGAACAATGAGCAGTTCTTC
TRBJ1-2,TRBV7-2,NA,NA,CASRYPGANYGYTF,TGTGCCAGCAGGTACCCCGGGGCTAACTATGGCTACACCTTC
TRBJ2-7,TRBV29-1,many,TRBD2,CSVLTSGSWYEQYF,TGCAGCGTATTGACTAGCGGGTCCTGGTACGAGCAGTACTTC
TRBJ1-5,TRBV20-1,many,NA,CSARDGSPGGNQPQHF,TGCAGTGCTAGGGATGGATCTCCCGGGGGGAATCAGCCCCAGCATTTT
TRBJ1-1,TRBV10-2,few,NA,CAGGEGGGTEAFF,TGCGCCGGAGGGGAGGGCGGTGGCACTGAAGCTTTCTTT
TRBJ1-5,TRBV12-3/TRBV12-4,many,TRBD1,CASSYGTGFNQPQHF,TGTGCCAGCAGTTACGGGACAGGGTTTAATCAGCCCCAGCATTTT
TRBJ2-1,TRBV3-1,NA,TRBD2,CASSQAGGRNNEQFF,TGTGCCAGCAGCCAAGCGGGAGGCCGAAACAATGAGCAGTTCTTC
TRBJ2-5,TRBV15,NA,NA,CATSNPTAETQYF,TGTGCCACCAGCAACCCGACCGCGGAGACCCAGTACTTC
TRBJ2-3,TRBV20-1,NA,NA,CSAQVGGVGDTQYF,TGCAGTGCCCAGGTGGGCGGGGTGGGGGATACGCAGTATTTT
TRBJ1-1,TRBV12-3/TRBV12-4,few,NA,CASSSRPGLNTEAFF,TGTGCCAGCAGTTCACGACCGGGGTTGAACACTGAAGCTTTCTTT
TRBJ2-2,TRBV12-3/TRBV12-4,NA,NA,CASTFLPAFANTGELFF,TGTGCCAGCACCTTCCTCCCGGCATTTGCGAACACCGGGGAGCTGTTTTTT
TRBJ2-3,TRBV15,few,NA,CATSSRQGTTDTQYF,TGTGCCACCAGCAGCCGGCAGGGGACAACAGATACGCAGTATTTT
TRBJ1-2,TRBV20-1,NA,TRBD1,CSARGVRTGKDGYTF,TGCAGTGCTAGAGGCGTAAGGACAGGGAAAGATGGCTACACCTTC
TRBJ1-1,TRBV6-1,few,NA,CASNPGLTNTEAFF,TGTGCCAGCAATCCGGGACTCACGAACACTGAAGCTTTCTTT
TRBJ2-6,TRBV28,NA,NA,CASSFLGGANVLTF,TGTGCCAGCAGTTTTTTGGGAGGGGCCAACGTCCTGACTTTC
TRBJ2-1,TRBV20-1,NA,NA,CSARDLGTKYNEQFF,TGCAGTGCTAGAGATCTAGGGACAAAGTACAATGAGCAGTTCTTC
TRBJ2-7,TRBV5-6,NA,NA,CASSLVSGLASYEQYF,TGTGCCAGCAGCTTGGTTTCCGGCCTAGCCTCCTACGAGCAGTACTTC
TRBJ2-1,TRBV29-1,few,TRBD2,CSLNGLAGGNEQFF,TGCAGCTTAAACGGACTAGCGGGAGGCAATGAGCAGTTCTTC
TRBJ1-1,TRBV29-1,many,NA,CSVEGGENTEAFF,TGCAGCGTTGAAGGGGGGGAGAACACTGAAGCTTTCTTT
TRBJ2-7,TRBV10-3,few,NA,CASRLYEGPGEQYF,TGTGCCTCAAGACTATATGAAGGGCCCGGGGAGCAGTACTTC
TRBJ2-7,TRBV6-1,few,TRBD1,CASSGRDRTGSYEQYF,TGTGCCAGCAGTGGCCGGGACAGGACCGGCTCCTACGAGCAGTACTTC
TRBJ2-1,TRBV6-2/TRBV6-3,NA,NA,CASRRGAYYNEQFF,TGTGCCAGCAGACGGGGGGCCTACTACAATGAGCAGTTCTTC
TRBJ2-7,TRBV7-2,few,NA,CASSLAVNEQYF,TGTGCCAGCAGCTTAGCTGTGAACGAGCAGTACTTC
TRBJ2-2,TRBV7-9,once,NA,CARGPSNTGELFF,TGTGCCCGTGGACCGTCGAACACCGGGGAGCTGTTTTTT
TRBJ2-1,TRBV20-1,NA,TRBD2,CSALGLAGAHEQFF,TGCAGTGCCCTGGGACTAGCGGGAGCCCATGAGCAGTTCTTC